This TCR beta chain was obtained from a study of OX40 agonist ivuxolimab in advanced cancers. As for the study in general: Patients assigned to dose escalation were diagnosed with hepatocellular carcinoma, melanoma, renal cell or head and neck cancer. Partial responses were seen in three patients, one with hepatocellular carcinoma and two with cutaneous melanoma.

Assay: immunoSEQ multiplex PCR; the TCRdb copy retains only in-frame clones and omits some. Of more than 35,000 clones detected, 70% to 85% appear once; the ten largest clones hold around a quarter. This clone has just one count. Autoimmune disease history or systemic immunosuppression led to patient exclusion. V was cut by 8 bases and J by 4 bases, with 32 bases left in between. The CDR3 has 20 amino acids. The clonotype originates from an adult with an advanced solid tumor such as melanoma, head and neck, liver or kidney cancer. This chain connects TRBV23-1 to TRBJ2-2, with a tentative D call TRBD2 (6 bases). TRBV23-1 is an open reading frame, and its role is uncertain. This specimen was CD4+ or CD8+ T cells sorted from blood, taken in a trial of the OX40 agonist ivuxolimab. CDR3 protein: CASRTPKDLEGDFSTGELFF. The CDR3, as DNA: TGCGCCAGCCGAACGCCAAAGGACTTAGAAGGGGACTTCTCCACCGGGGAGCTGTTTTTT.